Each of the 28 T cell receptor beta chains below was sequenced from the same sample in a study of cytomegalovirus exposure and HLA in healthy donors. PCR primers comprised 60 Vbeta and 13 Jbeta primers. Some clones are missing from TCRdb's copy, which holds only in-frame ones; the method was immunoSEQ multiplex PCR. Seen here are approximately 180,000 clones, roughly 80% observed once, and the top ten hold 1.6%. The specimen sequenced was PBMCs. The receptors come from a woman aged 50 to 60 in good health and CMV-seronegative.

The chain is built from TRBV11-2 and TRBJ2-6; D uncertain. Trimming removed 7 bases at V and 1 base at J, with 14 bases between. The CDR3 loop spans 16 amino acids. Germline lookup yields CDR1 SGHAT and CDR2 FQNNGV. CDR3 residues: CASTYSGRSGANVLTF. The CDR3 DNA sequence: TGTGCCAGCACCTATAGTGGGCGATCTGGGGCCAACGTCCTGACTTTC.

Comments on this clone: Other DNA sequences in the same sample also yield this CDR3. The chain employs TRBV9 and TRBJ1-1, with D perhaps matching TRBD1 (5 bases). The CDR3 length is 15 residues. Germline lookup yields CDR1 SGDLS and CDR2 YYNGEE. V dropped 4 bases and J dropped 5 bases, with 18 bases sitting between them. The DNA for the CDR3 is TGTGCCAGCAGCCCCCGGCAGGGTCTCCCAACTGAAGCTTTCTTT. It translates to CASSPRQGLPTEAFF.

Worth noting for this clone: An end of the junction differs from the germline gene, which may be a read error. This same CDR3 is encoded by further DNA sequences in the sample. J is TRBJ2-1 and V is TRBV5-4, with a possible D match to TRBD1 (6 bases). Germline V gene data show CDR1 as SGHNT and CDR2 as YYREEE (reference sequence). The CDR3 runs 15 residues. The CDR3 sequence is CASRLGGNSYNEQFF. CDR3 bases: TGTGCCAGCCGCCTTGGGGGCAACTCCTACAACGAGCAGTTCTTC. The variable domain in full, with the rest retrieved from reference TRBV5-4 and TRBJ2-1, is ETGVTQSPTHLIKTRGQQVTLRCSSQSGHNTVSWYQQALGQGPQFIFQYYREEENGRGNFPPRFSGLQFPNYSSELNVNALELDDSALYLCASRLGGNSYNEQFFGPGTRLTVL.

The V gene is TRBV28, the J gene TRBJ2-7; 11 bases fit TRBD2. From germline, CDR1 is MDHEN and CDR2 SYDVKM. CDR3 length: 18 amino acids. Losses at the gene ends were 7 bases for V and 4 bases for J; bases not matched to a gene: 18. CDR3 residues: CASIPELAGGRSPYEQYF. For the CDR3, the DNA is TGTGCCAGCATCCCGGAGCTAGCGGGGGGTCGATCCCCTTACGAGCAGTACTTC.

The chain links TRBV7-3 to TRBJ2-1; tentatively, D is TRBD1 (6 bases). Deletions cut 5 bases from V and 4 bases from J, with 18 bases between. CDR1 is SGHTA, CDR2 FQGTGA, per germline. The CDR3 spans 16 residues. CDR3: CASSPLGTGSYNEQFF. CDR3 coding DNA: TGTGCCAGCAGCCCCCTCGGAACAGGGTCGTACAATGAGCAGTTCTTC.

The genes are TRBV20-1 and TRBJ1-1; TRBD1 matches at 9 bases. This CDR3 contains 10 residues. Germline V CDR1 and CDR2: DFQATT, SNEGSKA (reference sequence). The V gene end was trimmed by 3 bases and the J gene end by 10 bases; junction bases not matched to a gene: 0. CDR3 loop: CSARTGGAFF. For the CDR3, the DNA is TGCAGTGCTAGGACAGGGGGAGCTTTCTTT.

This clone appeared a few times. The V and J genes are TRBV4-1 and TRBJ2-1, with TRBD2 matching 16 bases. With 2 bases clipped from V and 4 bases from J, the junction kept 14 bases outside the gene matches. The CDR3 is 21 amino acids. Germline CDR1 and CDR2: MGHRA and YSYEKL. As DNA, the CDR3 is TGCGCCAGCAGCCAACTACCGGGACTAGCGGGGGGGCCGGGTGGGTACAATGAGCAGTTCTTC. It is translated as CASSQLPGLAGGPGGYNEQFF.

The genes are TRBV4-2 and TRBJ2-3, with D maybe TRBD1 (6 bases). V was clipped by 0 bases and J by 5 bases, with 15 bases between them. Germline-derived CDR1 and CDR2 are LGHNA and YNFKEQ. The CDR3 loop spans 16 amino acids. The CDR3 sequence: CASSQEGAPKEDTQYF. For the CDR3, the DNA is TGTGCCAGCAGCCAAGAGGGGGCCCCTAAGGAAGATACGCAGTATTTT.

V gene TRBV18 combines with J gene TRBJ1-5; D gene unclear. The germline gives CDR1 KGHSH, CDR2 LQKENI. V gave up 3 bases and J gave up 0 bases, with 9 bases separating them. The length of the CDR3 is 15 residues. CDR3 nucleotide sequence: TGTGCCAGCTCACCTTTCCAGATTAGCAATCAGCCCCAGCATTTT. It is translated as CASSPFQISNQPQHF.

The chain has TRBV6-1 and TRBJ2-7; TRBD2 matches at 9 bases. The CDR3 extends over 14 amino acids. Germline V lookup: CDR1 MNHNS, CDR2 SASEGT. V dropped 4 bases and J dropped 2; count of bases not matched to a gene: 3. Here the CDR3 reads CASSVGGGAYEQYF. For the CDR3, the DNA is TGTGCCAGCAGTGTGGGCGGGGGGGCCTACGAGCAGTACTTC.

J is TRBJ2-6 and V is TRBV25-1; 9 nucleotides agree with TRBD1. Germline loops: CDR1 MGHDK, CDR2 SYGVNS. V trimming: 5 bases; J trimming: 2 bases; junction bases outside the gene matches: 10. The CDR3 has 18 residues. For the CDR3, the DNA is TGTGCCAGCAGTATAATCGGGACAGGGATCCCTGGGGCCAACGTCCTGACTTTC. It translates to CASSIIGTGIPGANVLTF.

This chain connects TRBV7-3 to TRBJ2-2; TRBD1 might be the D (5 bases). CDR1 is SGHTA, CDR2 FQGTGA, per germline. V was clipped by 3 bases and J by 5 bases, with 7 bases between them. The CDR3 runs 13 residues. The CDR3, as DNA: TGTGCCAGCAGCTTCCAGGGAACCGGGGAGCTGTTTTTT. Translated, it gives CASSFQGTGELFF.

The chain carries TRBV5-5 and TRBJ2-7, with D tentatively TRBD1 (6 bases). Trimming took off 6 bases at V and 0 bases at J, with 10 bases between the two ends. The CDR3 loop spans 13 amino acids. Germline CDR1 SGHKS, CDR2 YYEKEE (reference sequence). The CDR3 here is CASKQGASYEQYF. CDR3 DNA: TGTGCCAGCAAACAGGGAGCCTCCTACGAGCAGTACTTC.

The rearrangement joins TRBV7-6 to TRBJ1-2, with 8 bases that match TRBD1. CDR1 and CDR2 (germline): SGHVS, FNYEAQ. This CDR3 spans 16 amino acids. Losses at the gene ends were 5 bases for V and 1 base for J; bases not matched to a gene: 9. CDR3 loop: CASSRSTGGDNYGYTF. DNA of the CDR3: TGTGCCAGCAGCCGATCCACAGGGGGAGATAACTATGGCTACACCTTC. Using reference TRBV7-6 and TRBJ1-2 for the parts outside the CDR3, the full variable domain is GAGVSQSPRYKVTKRGQDVALRCDPISGHVSLYWYRQALGQGPEFLTYFNYEAQQDKSGLPNDRFSAERPEGSISTLTIQRTEQRDSAMYRCASSRSTGGDNYGYTFGSGTRLTVV.

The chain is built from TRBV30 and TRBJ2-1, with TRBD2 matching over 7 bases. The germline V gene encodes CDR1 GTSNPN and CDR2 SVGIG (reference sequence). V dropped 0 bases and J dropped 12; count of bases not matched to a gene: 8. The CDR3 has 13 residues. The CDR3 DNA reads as TGTGCCTGGAGTGTCCAGGGAGGGGTTAGGCAGTTCTTC. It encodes CAWSVQGGVRQFF.

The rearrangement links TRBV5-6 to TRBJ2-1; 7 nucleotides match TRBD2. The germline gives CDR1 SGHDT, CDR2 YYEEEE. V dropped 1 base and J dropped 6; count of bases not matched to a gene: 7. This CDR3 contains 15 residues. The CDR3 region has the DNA TGTGCCAGCAGCTTGCGGCTAGCGGACTCCAATGAGCAGTTCTTC. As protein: CASSLRLADSNEQFF.

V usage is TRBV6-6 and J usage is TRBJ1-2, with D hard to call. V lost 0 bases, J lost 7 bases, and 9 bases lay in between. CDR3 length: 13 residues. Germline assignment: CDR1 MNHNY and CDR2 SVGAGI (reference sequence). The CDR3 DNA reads TGTGCCAGCAGTTACTCGTTGAGGGTTGGCTACACCTTC. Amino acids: CASSYSLRVGYTF.

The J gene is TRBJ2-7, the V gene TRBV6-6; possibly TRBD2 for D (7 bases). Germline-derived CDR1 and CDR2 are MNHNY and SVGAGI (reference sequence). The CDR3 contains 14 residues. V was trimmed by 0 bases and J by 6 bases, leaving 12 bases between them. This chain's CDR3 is CASSYSQGGGEQYF. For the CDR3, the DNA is TGTGCCAGCAGTTACTCACAGGGAGGGGGCGAGCAGTACTTC.

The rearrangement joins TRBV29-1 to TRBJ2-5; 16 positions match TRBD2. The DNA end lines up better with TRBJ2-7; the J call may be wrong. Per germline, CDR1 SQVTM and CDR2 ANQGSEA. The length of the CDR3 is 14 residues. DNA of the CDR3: TGCAGCGTATCGGGACTAGCGGGGGGGTACGAGCAGTACTTC. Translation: CSVSGLAGGYEQYF.

CDR3 in amino acids: CASSLAVRGGNTIYF. The CDR3 DNA is TGTGCCAGCAGCTTGGCCGTCAGGGGAGGAAACACCATATATTTT. The V call is TRBV5-5, the J call TRBJ1-3; perhaps TRBD1 as D (6 bases). The CDR3 has 15 residues. Per the germline V gene, CDR1 is SGHKS and CDR2 is YYEKEE (reference sequence). V shed 0 bases and J shed 4 bases, with 11 bases lying between them.

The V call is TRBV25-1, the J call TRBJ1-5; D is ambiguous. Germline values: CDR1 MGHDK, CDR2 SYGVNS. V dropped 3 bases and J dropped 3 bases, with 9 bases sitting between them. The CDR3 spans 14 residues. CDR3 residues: CASSDTVLNQPQHF. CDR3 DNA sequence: TGTGCCAGCAGTGATACAGTCCTCAATCAGCCCCAGCATTTT.

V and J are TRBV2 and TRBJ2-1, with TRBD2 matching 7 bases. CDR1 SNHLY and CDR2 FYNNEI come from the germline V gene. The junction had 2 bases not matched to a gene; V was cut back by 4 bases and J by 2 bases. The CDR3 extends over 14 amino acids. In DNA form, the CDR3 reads TGTGCCAGCAGTGCGCGGGAGCCCTACAATGAGCAGTTCTTC. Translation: CASSAREPYNEQFF.

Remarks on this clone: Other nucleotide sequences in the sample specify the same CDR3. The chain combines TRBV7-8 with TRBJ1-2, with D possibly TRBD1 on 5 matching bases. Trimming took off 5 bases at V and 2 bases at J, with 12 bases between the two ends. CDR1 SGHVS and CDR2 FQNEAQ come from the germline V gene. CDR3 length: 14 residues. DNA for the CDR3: TGTGCCAGCAGCCCCAGGGAGGGGAACTATGGCTACACCTTC. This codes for CASSPREGNYGYTF.

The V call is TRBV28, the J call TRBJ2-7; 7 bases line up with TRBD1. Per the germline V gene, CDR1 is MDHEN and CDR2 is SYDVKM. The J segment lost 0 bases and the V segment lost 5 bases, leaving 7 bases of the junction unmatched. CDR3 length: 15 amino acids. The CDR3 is CASSVRQGLSYEQYF. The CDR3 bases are TGTGCCAGCAGTGTCCGACAGGGCCTCTCCTACGAGCAGTACTTC. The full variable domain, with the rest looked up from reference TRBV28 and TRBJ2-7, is DVKVTQSSRYLVKRTGEKVFLECVQDMDHENMFWYRQDPGLGLRLIYFSYDVKMKEKGDIPEGYSVSREKKERFSLILESASTNQTSMYLCASSVRQGLSYEQYFGPGTRLTVT.

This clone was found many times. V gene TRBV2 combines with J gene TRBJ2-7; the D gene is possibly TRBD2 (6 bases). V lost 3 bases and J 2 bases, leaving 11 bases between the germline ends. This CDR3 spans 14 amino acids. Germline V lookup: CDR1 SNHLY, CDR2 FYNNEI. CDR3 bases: TGTGCCAGCAGTGAGGGGGGATCCCCCTACGAGCAGTACTTC. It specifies CASSEGGSPYEQYF.

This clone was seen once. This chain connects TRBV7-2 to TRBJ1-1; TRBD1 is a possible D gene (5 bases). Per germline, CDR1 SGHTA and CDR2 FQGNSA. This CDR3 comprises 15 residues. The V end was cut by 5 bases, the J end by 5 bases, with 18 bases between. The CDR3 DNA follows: TGTGCCAGCAGCCTTGGCAGGGTGGCCAGGACTGAAGCTTTCTTT. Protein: CASSLGRVARTEAFF. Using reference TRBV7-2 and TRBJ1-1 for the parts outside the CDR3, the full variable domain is GAGVSQSPSNKVTEKGKDVELRCDPISGHTALYWYRQSLGQGLEFLIYFQGNSAPDKSGLPSDRFSAERTGGSVSTLTIQRTQQEDSAVYLCASSLGRVARTEAFFGQGTRLTVV.

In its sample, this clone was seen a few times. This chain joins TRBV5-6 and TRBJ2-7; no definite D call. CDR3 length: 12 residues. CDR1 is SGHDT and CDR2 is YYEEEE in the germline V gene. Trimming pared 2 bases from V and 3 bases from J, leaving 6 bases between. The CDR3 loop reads CASSLQHYEQYF. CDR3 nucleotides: TGTGCCAGCAGCTTACAACACTACGAGCAGTACTTC.

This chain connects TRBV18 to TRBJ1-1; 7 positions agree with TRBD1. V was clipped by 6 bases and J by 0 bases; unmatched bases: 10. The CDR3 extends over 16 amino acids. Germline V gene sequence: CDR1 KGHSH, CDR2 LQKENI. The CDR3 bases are TGTGCCAGCTCTCGGAAGGCCAGGGGGTTGAACACTGAAGCTTTCTTT. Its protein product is CASSRKARGLNTEAFF. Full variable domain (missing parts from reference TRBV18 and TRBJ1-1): NAGVMQNPRHLVRRRGQEARLRCSPMKGHSHVYWYRQLPEEGLKFMVYLQKENIIDESGMPKERFSAEFPKEGPSILRIQQVVRGDSAAYFCASSRKARGLNTEAFFGQGTRLTVV.